Below are 21 T cell receptor beta chains sequenced from a single sample in a study of OX40 agonist ivuxolimab in advanced cancers. Measured with immunoSEQ multiplex PCR; TCRdb has only the in-frame clones, and not every one. The data show some 100,000 clones, with 84% seen just once and approximately 5.5% held by the top ten. The sample in question was CD4+ or CD8+ T cells sorted from blood, obtained in a trial of the OX40 agonist ivuxolimab. The receptors come from an adult with an advanced solid tumor such as melanoma, head and neck, liver or kidney cancer.

This clone was seen a few times. V and J are TRBV14 and TRBJ1-4; the D gene is possibly TRBD1 (5 bases). The CDR3 has 18 amino acids. Germline V gene data show CDR1 as SGHDN and CDR2 as FVKESK. Trimming took off 4 bases at V and 0 bases at J, with 18 bases between the two ends. Here the CDR3 reads CASSRGGTDHATNEKLFF. CDR3 nucleotides: TGTGCCAGCAGCCGAGGAGGGACGGACCATGCAACTAATGAAAAACTGTTTTTT.

V gene TRBV5-6 combines with J gene TRBJ1-2, with D uncertain. The CDR3 has 14 residues. V gave up 2 bases and J gave up 7 bases, with 15 bases separating them. The germline V gene has CDR1 SGHDT and CDR2 YYEEEE. The CDR3 region is CASSLSRSGGGYTF. CDR3 coding DNA: TGTGCCAGCAGCTTATCTCGATCAGGAGGTGGCTACACCTTC. Filled out from reference TRBV5-6 and TRBJ1-2, the complete variable domain reads DAGVTQSPTHLIKTRGQQVTLRCSPKSGHDTVSWYQQALGQGPQFIFQYYEEEERQRGNFPDRFSGHQFPNYSSELNVNALLLGDSALYLCASSLSRSGGGYTFGSGTRLTVV.

This clone was seen once. The genes are TRBV7-9 and TRBJ1-2; no definite D call. V was trimmed by 8 bases and J by 0 bases, leaving 10 bases between them. Germline V gene data show CDR1 as SEHNR and CDR2 as FQNEAQ (reference sequence). The CDR3 spans 13 residues. This chain's CDR3 is CASSTDTNYGYTF. CDR3 in DNA: TGTGCCAGCTCTACAGATACTAACTATGGCTACACCTTC.

The chain links TRBV7-6 to TRBJ2-2; tentative D call: TRBD1 (6 bases). Germline CDR1 and CDR2: SGHVS and FNYEAQ. CDR3 length: 16 residues. V was pared by 2 bases and J by 2 bases, with 12 bases between. The CDR3 reads CASSLQGPLNTGELFF. As DNA, the CDR3 is TGTGCCAGCAGCTTACAGGGGCCCCTCAACACCGGGGAGCTGTTTTTT.

The V call is TRBV7-7, the J call TRBJ2-5; 9 nucleotides line up with TRBD1. Germline loops: CDR1 SSHAT, CDR2 FNYEAQ (reference sequence). With V trimmed by 5 bases and J by 1 base, 8 bases remained unmatched. The CDR3 length is 16 residues. In DNA, the CDR3 is TGTGCCAGCAGCCCCGACAGGGGGTTGACCCAAGAGACCCAGTACTTC. Protein sequence: CASSPDRGLTQETQYF.

The rearrangement joins TRBV6-6 to TRBJ2-7; possible D gene TRBD1, 6 bases. Trimming took 1 base from V and 4 from J, leaving 14 bases between them. This CDR3 contains 15 residues. Germline CDR1 is MNHNY and CDR2 is SVGAGI (reference sequence). The DNA for the CDR3 is TGTGCCAGCAGTTACTACCGGGACATAATGTACGAGCAGTACTTC. Its protein is CASSYYRDIMYEQYF.

This clone was seen more than once but under ten times. The V and J genes are TRBV12-5 and TRBJ1-5, with D possibly TRBD1 on 6 matching bases. The CDR3 runs to 15 residues. The V gene lost 2 bases and the J gene lost 9 bases, with 17 bases spanning the gap. Germline V gene lookup returns CDR1 LGHNT and CDR2 FRNRAP. DNA for the CDR3: TGTGCTAGTGGTTTGCCACAGGGTGGGTCGCGGCCCCAGCATTTT. Translation: CASGLPQGGSRPQHF. Together with reference TRBV12-5 and TRBJ1-5, the CDR3 gives the full variable domain: DARVTQTPRHKVTEMGQEVTMRCQPILGHNTVFWYRQTMMQGLELLAYFRNRAPLDDSGMPKDRFSAEMPDATLATLKIQPSEPRDSAVYFCASGLPQGGSRPQHFGDGTRLSIL.

In regard to this clone: This may come from a read error, since a much larger clone is one base off. The same CDR3 can be traced to other DNA sequences in this sample. The rearrangement uses TRBV7-9 and TRBJ1-5; D call uncertain. The CDR3 loop spans 12 amino acids. The V end was cut by 1 base, the J end by 4 bases, with 2 bases between. Per germline, CDR1 SEHNR and CDR2 FQNEAQ (reference sequence). CDR3 coding DNA: TGTGCCAGCAGCTTAGGGAATCAGCCCCAGCATTTT. This encodes CASSLGNQPQHF.

The DNA of the CDR3 is TGCAGCGTTGAAGATGCGGGAGGGGAGGTTTTTGGTGCACAAGAGACCCAGTACTTC. This sequence encodes CSVEDAGGEVFGAQETQYF. The chain couples TRBV29-1 to TRBJ2-5; 9 bases are shared with TRBD2. Trimming cost V 0 bases and J 2 bases; bases outside gene matches: 16. The V gene's germline CDR1 is SQVTM and CDR2 ANQGSEA. The CDR3 has 19 amino acids.

This chain joins TRBV7-2 and TRBJ2-7; D remains unclear. With 1 base removed from V and 4 bases from J, the gap between germline ends came to 8 bases. CDR1 is SGHTA, CDR2 FQGNSA, per germline. The CDR3 contains 13 residues. DNA for the CDR3: TGTGCCAGCAGCTTAGGTACGGGTTACGAGCAGTACTTC. Translating it yields CASSLGTGYEQYF.

The gene calls are TRBV4-1 and TRBJ1-6; the match to TRBD1 covers 8 bases. The CDR3 spans 15 residues. V lost 3 bases and J lost 9; bases outside the gene matches: 7. The germline V gene encodes CDR1 MGHRA and CDR2 YSYEKL. For the CDR3, the DNA is TGCGCCAGCAGCCAGGGAACAGGGGGAGGTTCACCCCTCCACTTT. It specifies CASSQGTGGGSPLHF.

In this sample, this clone turned up once. The chain combines TRBV10-3 with TRBJ2-3; 8 bases map to TRBD2. This CDR3 spans 15 amino acids. Germline lookup yields CDR1 ENHRY and CDR2 SYGVKD. The V and J ends lost 7 bases and 3 bases, in that order; junction bases with no gene match: 9. The CDR3 DNA reads as TGTGCCATCAAGATTAGCGGGGAGGGGACAGATACGCAGTATTTT. Amino acids: CAIKISGEGTDTQYF.

This clone was seen many times. The chain links TRBV5-1 to TRBJ2-7; maybe TRBD1 (7 bases). CDR1 is SGHRS and CDR2 is YFSETQ in the germline V gene. The V gene lost 4 bases and the J gene lost 5 bases, with 16 bases spanning the gap. This CDR3 is built from 14 residues. The CDR3: CASSDYRGGNEQYF. CDR3 nucleotide sequence: TGCGCCAGCAGCGACTACAGGGGAGGTAACGAGCAGTACTTC. The variable domain in full, with the rest retrieved from reference TRBV5-1 and TRBJ2-7, is KAGVTQTPRYLIKTRGQQVTLSCSPISGHRSVSWYQQTPGQGLQFLFEYFSETQRNKGNFPGRFSGRQFSNSRSEMNVSTLELGDSALYLCASSDYRGGNEQYFGPGTRLTVT.

The chain is built from TRBV6-1 and TRBJ1-1; perhaps TRBD1 as D (6 bases). The V end lost 5 bases, the J end lost 4 bases, and 17 bases lay between the germline ends. CDR1 and CDR2 from the germline V gene are MNHNS and SASEGT. The length of the CDR3 is 15 residues. For the CDR3, the DNA is TGTGCCAGCAGTCCATCCGGGACACTGAGCACTGAAGCTTTCTTT. Protein product: CASSPSGTLSTEAFF.

The gene calls are TRBV2 and TRBJ2-4; no clear D gene. The V end was cut by 6 bases, the J end by 7 bases, with 19 bases between. Germline assignment: CDR1 SNHLY and CDR2 FYNNEI. The CDR3 loop spans 15 amino acids. CDR3 residues: CASRASNVGVNIQYF. The CDR3 region has the DNA TGTGCCAGCAGGGCCTCTAACGTAGGAGTCAACATTCAGTACTTC.

The chain combines TRBV6-5 with TRBJ2-3; D is possibly TRBD1 (6 bases). V was cut by 5 bases and J by 2 bases, with 11 bases left in between. Germline V gene sequence: CDR1 MNHEY, CDR2 SVGAGI. The CDR3 totals 14 residues. The CDR3 sequence: CASSPDRSTDTQYF. CDR3 coding DNA: TGTGCCAGCAGTCCGGACAGATCCACAGATACGCAGTATTTT.

The chain employs TRBV5-5 and TRBJ1-5; no definite D call. Deletions cut 0 bases from V and 5 bases from J, with 6 bases between. Per the germline V gene, CDR1 is SGHKS and CDR2 is YYEKEE (reference sequence). The CDR3 extends over 13 amino acids. The CDR3: CASSLGTYQPQHF. The CDR3 nucleotides are TGTGCCAGCAGCTTGGGTACTTATCAGCCCCAGCATTTT.

V gene TRBV5-8 combines with J gene TRBJ2-2; TRBD2 matches 9 bases. Trimming at V came to 0 bases and at J to 6 bases, leaving 9 bases not matched to a gene. The CDR3 is 17 amino acids. CDR1 is SGHTS, CDR2 YDEGEE, per germline. The CDR3 loop reads CASSLDGGRAGAGELFF. In nucleotides, the CDR3 is TGTGCCAGCAGCTTGGACGGCGGGAGGGCCGGCGCCGGGGAGCTGTTTTTT.

In the case of this clone: Other DNA sequences from this sample encode an identical CDR3 as well. V usage is TRBV18 and J usage is TRBJ2-7; perhaps TRBD1 as D (6 bases). The CDR3 runs to 12 residues. Germline CDR1 reads KGHSH; CDR2 reads LQKENI. Between the trimmed V and J ends, which lost 3 bases and 3 bases, there was a span of 6 bases. Here the CDR3 DNA reads TGTGCCAGCTCACCGGACAGCTACGAGCAGTACTTC. Protein: CASSPDSYEQYF.

The chain is built from TRBV18 and TRBJ1-4; TRBD1 matches at 7 bases. J lost 11 bases, V lost 3 bases, and 15 bases had no gene match. Germline V gene data show CDR1 as KGHSH and CDR2 as LQKENI. The CDR3 contains 16 residues. Here the CDR3 reads CASSPGQLALESKLFF. CDR3 bases: TGTGCCAGCTCACCGGGACAGCTAGCTTTGGAAAGCAAACTGTTTTTT.

V usage is TRBV19 and J usage is TRBJ2-5; 8 bases fit TRBD1. Germline loops: CDR1 LNHDA, CDR2 SQIVND (reference sequence). J was trimmed by 5 bases and V by 4 bases; bases with no gene match: 3. This CDR3 comprises 13 residues. CDR3 coding DNA: TGTGCCAGTAGTACAGGGGGCTTGGAGACCCAGTACTTC. Its translation: CASSTGGLETQYF.